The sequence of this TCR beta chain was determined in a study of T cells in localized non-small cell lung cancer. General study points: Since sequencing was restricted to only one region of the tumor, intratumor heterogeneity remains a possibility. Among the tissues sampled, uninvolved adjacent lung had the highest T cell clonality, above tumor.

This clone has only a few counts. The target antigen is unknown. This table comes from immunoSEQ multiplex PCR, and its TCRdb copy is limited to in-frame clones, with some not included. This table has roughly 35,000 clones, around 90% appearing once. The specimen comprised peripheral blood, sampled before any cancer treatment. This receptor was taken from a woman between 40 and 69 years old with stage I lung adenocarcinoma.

This CDR3 is CASRQPGLAGAEQYF. CDR3 nucleotide sequence: TGTGCCAGCAGACAACCGGGACTAGCGGGAGCCGAGCAGTACTTC. The gene calls are TRBV6-5 and TRBJ2-7; the match to TRBD2 covers 14 bases. Germline V lookup: CDR1 MNHEY, CDR2 SVGAGI. J gave up 6 bases and V 6 bases, and 7 bases lay outside the gene matches. This CDR3 has 15 amino acids.